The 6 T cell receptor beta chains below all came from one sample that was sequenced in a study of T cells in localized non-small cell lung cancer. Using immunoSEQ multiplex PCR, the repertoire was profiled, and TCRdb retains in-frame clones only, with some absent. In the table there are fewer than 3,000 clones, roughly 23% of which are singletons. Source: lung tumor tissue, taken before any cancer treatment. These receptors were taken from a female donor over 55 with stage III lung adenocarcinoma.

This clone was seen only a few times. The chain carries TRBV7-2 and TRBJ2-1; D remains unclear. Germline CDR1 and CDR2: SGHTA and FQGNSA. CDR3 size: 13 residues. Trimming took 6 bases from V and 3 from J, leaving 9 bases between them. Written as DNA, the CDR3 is TGTGCCAGCAGTGTGGTCAGCTACAATGAGCAGTTCTTC. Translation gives CASSVVSYNEQFF.

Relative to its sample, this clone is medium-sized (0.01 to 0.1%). The CDR3 spells CASSSSLVPDEQFF. CDR3 in DNA: TGTGCCAGCAGCTCCTCACTAGTCCCCGATGAGCAGTTCTTC. This chain uses TRBV11-3 with TRBJ2-1; D is perhaps TRBD2 (5 bases). V was cut by 4 bases and J by 8 bases, with 15 bases left in between. This CDR3 contains 14 residues. The germline CDR1 and CDR2 sequences are SGHNT and YENEEA.

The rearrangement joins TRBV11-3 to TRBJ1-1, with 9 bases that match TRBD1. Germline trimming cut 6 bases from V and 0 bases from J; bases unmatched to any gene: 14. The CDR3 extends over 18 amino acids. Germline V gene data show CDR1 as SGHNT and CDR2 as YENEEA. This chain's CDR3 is CASRLYETGGGMNTEAFF. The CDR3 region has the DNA TGTGCCAGCAGACTTTACGAGACAGGGGGAGGCATGAACACTGAAGCTTTCTTT.

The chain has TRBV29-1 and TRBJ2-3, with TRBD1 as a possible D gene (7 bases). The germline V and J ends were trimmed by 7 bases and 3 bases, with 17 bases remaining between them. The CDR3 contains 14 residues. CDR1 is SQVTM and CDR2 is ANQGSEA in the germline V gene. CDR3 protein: CSARRGVGTDTQYF. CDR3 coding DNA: TGCAGCGCCCGCAGGGGGGTTGGAACAGATACGCAGTATTTT.

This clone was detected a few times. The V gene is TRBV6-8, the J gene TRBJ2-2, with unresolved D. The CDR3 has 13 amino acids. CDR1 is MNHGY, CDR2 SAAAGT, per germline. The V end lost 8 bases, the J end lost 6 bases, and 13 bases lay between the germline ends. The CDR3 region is CASAIVWAGELFF. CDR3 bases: TGTGCCAGCGCTATAGTCTGGGCCGGGGAGCTGTTTTTT.

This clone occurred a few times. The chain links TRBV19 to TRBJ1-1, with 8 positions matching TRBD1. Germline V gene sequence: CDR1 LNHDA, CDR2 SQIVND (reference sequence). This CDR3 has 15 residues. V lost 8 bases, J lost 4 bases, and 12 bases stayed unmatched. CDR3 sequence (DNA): TGTGCCAGTCTCAGGAGGGACAGGTGGGGCACTGAAGCTTTCTTT. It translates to CASLRRDRWGTEAFF.